The clone carrying this T cell receptor (beta chain) was detected a few times. A second PCR of roughly 7 to 11 cycles used a sample-barcoded 5' primer and a J-beta primer mix. TCRdb re-called the 5' RACE reads through MiXCR, storing one row per CDR3 protein. There are about 810,000 distinct CDR3 sequences in the sample; about 37% occur only once, and under 15% lies in the top ten. The source of the sample is a study of blood T cells in healthy people across ages. This receptor was obtained from a man between 18 and 29 years old in good health. What was sequenced was blood.

The CDR3 here is CSANAIRSTLGGYTF. The CDR3 DNA reads as TGCAGTGCTAACGCCATCAGGAGCACCTTGGGTGGCTACACCTTC. The genes are TRBV20-1 and TRBJ1-2, with D uncertain. The V and J ends lost 4 bases and 7 bases respectively, with 22 bases between them. The CDR3 length is 15 residues. The germline V gene encodes CDR1 DFQATT and CDR2 SNEGSKA (reference sequence).